One T cell receptor (beta chain) is described in this entry. After removal of 6 bases from V and 1 base from J, the junction contained 7 bases not matched to a gene. CDR1 LNHDA and CDR2 SQIVND come from the germline V gene (reference sequence). The CDR3 spans 16 residues. The sample belongs to a study of blood T cell repertoires in COVID-19. Looking at the study overall: COVID-19 samples, acute and convalescent, were from the United States, Italy and Spain.

Profiled with immunoSEQ multiplex PCR; TCRdb holds only in-frame clones, not every one. The data contain 90,000 to 150,000 clones, over 75% of them singletons. The V call is TRBV19, the J call TRBJ1-5; the match to TRBD1 covers 9 bases. Sequencing was done on a sample of peripheral blood. This receptor was taken from an elderly man with acute or convalescent COVID-19. The CDR3 bases are TGTGCCAGTAGCACAATTGGGACAGGGAGCAATCAGCCCCAGCATTTT. Encoded protein: CASSTIGTGSNQPQHF.